Sequencing of this TCR beta chain was carried out in a study of cytomegalovirus exposure and HLA in healthy donors. Sequencing was performed with immunoSEQ multiplex PCR; in TCRdb, only in-frame clones are kept and a portion is missing. The sample yields around 400,000 clones, more than 80% seen once. Study-wide findings and caveats: Cytomegalovirus-associated status was assigned to some 160 TCR beta chains.

The ends were cut back, 2 bases at V and 4 bases at J, with 19 bases in the middle. Germline loops: CDR1 SNHLY, CDR2 FYNNEI. The CDR3 loop spans 17 amino acids. About this clone: The antigen is not known.

The receptor was derived from a woman aged 18-29 years in good health and CMV-seronegative. The genes are TRBV2 and TRBJ2-3; D not certain. The sequencing sample was made of PBMCs. The CDR3 region is CASSESTLNSFPDTQYF. The CDR3 nucleotides are TGTGCCAGCAGTGAAAGTACACTCAACAGCTTTCCAGATACGCAGTATTTT.